The rows below give T cell receptor beta chains drawn from one sample of a study of blood T cell repertoires in COVID-19. Clones were read by immunoSEQ multiplex PCR, and TCRdb kept only the in-frame ones, dropping some. The table has roughly 350,000 clones, around 84% seen once. The sample comprised peripheral blood. The receptor source for this set is a woman younger than 30 with acute or convalescent COVID-19. The CDR3 runs from the conserved cysteine through the conserved F or W. The D gene is left open where the match is weak. A row's size may be missing; if present it is once, few, many or a size class.

j_call	d_call	clone_size	v_call	cdr3_nt	cdr3_aa
TRBJ1-1	TRBD1	NA	TRBV6-5	TGTGCCAGCAGGGACAGGGGTAACACTGAAGCTTTCTTT	CASRDRGNTEAFF
TRBJ2-7	NA	NA	TRBV28	TGTGCCAGCAGTTCCGGGGCCCGGGAGGAGCAGTACTTC	CASSSGAREEQYF
TRBJ2-3	TRBD2	NA	TRBV6-5	TGTGCCAGCAGTAACCGGGGGGAAGCAGATACGCAGTATTTT	CASSNRGEADTQYF
TRBJ1-1	NA	NA	TRBV7-3	TGTGCCAGCAGCTCTAGGGGTGAAGCTTTCTTT	CASSSRGEAFF
TRBJ1-2	NA	NA	TRBV3-1/TRBV3-2	TGTGCCAGCAGCCAAGTCCCGGTTAACTATGGCTACACCTTC	CASSQVPVNYGYTF
TRBJ2-7	NA	once	TRBV19	TGTGCCAGTAGTCTCACGCGCACCTACGAGCAGTACTTC	CASSLTRTYEQYF
TRBJ1-6	TRBD1	NA	TRBV10-3	TGTGCCATTCGGGACAGAGTTGATTCACCCCTCCACTTT	CAIRDRVDSPLHF
TRBJ1-2	NA	NA	TRBV10-3	TGTGCCATCAGTCTTCCGGGACAAGAATATGGCTACACCTTC	CAISLPGQEYGYTF
TRBJ2-7	NA	many	TRBV11-2	TGTGCCAGCAGCTTACCCCCCTCTCTCCACGAGCAGTACTTC	CASSLPPSLHEQYF
TRBJ2-7	NA	NA	TRBV27	TGTGCCAGCAGACCGAGACAGGCCTACGAGCAGTACTTC	CASRPRQAYEQYF
TRBJ2-7	TRBD2	NA	TRBV5-6	TGTGCCAGCAGCTTGGGACTAGCGGGGACAACCTACGAGCAGTACTTC	CASSLGLAGTTYEQYF
TRBJ2-4	NA	NA	TRBV19	TGTGCCAGTAGTATCCCGGGGGAGAAAAACATTCAGTACTTC	CASSIPGEKNIQYF
TRBJ1-1	NA	once	TRBV28	TGTGCCAGCAGTCCCCCGGGAGGGATCACTGAAGCTTTCTTT	CASSPPGGITEAFF
TRBJ1-6	NA	NA	TRBV30	TGTGCCTGGACCCAGGGGAGCTCCTATAATTCACCCCTCCACTTT	CAWTQGSSYNSPLHF
TRBJ2-7	TRBD1	NA	TRBV19	TGTGCCAGTAGTTTCGGACAGGGGGGCTCCTACGAGCAGTACTTC	CASSFGQGGSYEQYF
TRBJ1-6	NA	NA	TRBV5-5	TGTGCCAGCAGTCCGGACACGAGCTCCTATAATTCACCCCTCCACTTT	CASSPDTSSYNSPLHF
TRBJ1-1	NA	NA	TRBV6-6	TGTGCCAGCACCCTAACAGTGAACACTGAAGCTTTCTTT	CASTLTVNTEAFF
TRBJ1-3	NA	NA	TRBV28	TGTGCCAGCAGTCCCGGGGGTCGGACCATATATTTT	CASSPGGRTIYF
TRBJ2-7	TRBD2	many	TRBV5-1	TGCGCCAGCGCTCCCGGGACTAGTACCCACGAGCAGTACTTC	CASAPGTSTHEQYF
TRBJ1-2	NA	NA	TRBV5-1	TGCGCCAGCAGCTTGGGACAGTTCTATGGCTACACCTTC	CASSLGQFYGYTF
TRBJ1-2	NA	NA	TRBV6-1	TGTGCCAGCAGTGAAGTCAGGGGCTATGGCTACACCTTC	CASSEVRGYGYTF
TRBJ1-2	NA	NA	TRBV27	TGTGCCAGCAGTTTATTCTCAGGCTATGGCTACACCTTC	CASSLFSGYGYTF
TRBJ2-5	TRBD2	once	TRBV5-1	TGCGCCAGCAGCCTAACGGGGGGGCCGGAGACCCAGTACTTC	CASSLTGGPETQYF
TRBJ1-5	TRBD1	NA	TRBV18	TGTGCCAGCTCACCGGGGCAGGGGGCATGGCAGCCCCAGCATTTT	CASSPGQGAWQPQHF
TRBJ2-3	TRBD1	NA	TRBV25-1	TGTGCCAGCAGTGCAACAGGGGGGACGCAGTATTTT	CASSATGGTQYF
TRBJ1-2	NA	NA	TRBV13	TGTGCCAGCAGCTTAGAACAGGGATACTATGGCTACACCTTC	CASSLEQGYYGYTF
TRBJ1-2	NA	NA	TRBV6-1	TGTGCCAGCAGTGAAACGGAGGGTGACTATGGCTACACCTTC	CASSETEGDYGYTF
TRBJ2-3	TRBD1	once	TRBV30	TGTGCCTGGAGTTCCTGGACAGGGAGGACAGATACGCAGTATTTT	CAWSSWTGRTDTQYF
TRBJ2-7	TRBD2	NA	TRBV3-1/TRBV3-2	TGTGCCAGCAGCCAACCGGGACTAGGAAGCGAGCAGTACTTC	CASSQPGLGSEQYF
TRBJ1-2	TRBD1	NA	TRBV29-1	TGCAGCGCGGTACCGACTCCGGGACAGGTCTATGGCTACACCTTC	CSAVPTPGQVYGYTF
TRBJ2-7	TRBD2	NA	TRBV7-2	TGTGCCAGCAGCTTAGAAGCGGGGGGGCTGTACGAGCAGTACTTC	CASSLEAGGLYEQYF
TRBJ2-4	NA	NA	TRBV3-1/TRBV3-2	TGTGCCAGCAGCCGTATTCTAGTAGGGGGAGCCAAAAACATTCAGTACTTC	CASSRILVGGAKNIQYF
TRBJ1-6	NA	NA	TRBV5-6	TGTGCCAGCTCCCCGCAGGGCTCAGATAATTCACCCCTCCACTTT	CASSPQGSDNSPLHF
TRBJ2-1	NA	NA	TRBV5-1	TGCGCCAGCAGCTTGGTAGAGGAGACCAATGAGCAGTTCTTC	CASSLVEETNEQFF
TRBJ2-1	NA	NA	TRBV27	TGTGCCAGCAGTCTAACAGGCAGCTCCTACAATGAGCAGTTCTTC	CASSLTGSSYNEQFF
TRBJ1-5	NA	NA	TRBV10-3	TGTGCCATCAGTGTAGCAGGGTCGATCAATCAGCCCCAGCATTTT	CAISVAGSINQPQHF
TRBJ2-5	NA	NA	TRBV10-1	TGCGCCGGACCTAGAAGGAAGGGGATCCAAGAGACCCAGTACTTC	CAGPRRKGIQETQYF
TRBJ2-7	TRBD1	NA	TRBV9	TGTGCCAGCAGCCTCCGGGACAGCCCTCACGAGCAGTACTTC	CASSLRDSPHEQYF
TRBJ2-4	NA	NA	TRBV5-6	TGTGCCAGCAGCTTACTACAGGGCCAACGGGACATTCAGTACTTC	CASSLLQGQRDIQYF
TRBJ2-2	TRBD2	NA	TRBV2	TGTGCCAGCAGGGGGACTAGCAGGACCGGGGAGCTGTTTTTT	CASRGTSRTGELFF
TRBJ2-1	NA	NA	TRBV5-1	TGCGCCAGCAGCTTAGGAGTTCAGGGCCCTCTCCCTTACAATGAGCAGTTCTTC	CASSLGVQGPLPYNEQFF
TRBJ2-3	TRBD1	NA	TRBV9	TGTGCCAGCAGCGAGTGGGACAGGCCCACAGATACGCAGTATTTT	CASSEWDRPTDTQYF
TRBJ1-3	NA	NA	TRBV21-1	TGTGCCAGCAGCTTGCCCAGGGCGGAACAGAGCTCTGGAAACACCATATATTTT	CASSLPRAEQSSGNTIYF
TRBJ2-1	TRBD2	NA	TRBV5-1	TGCGCCAGCAGCTTGGAACGGGGGGGCGATGAGCAGTTCTTC	CASSLERGGDEQFF
TRBJ1-1	TRBD1	NA	TRBV10-3	TGTGCCATCCGGGACAGGAGAGACATGAACACTGAAGCTTTCTTT	CAIRDRRDMNTEAFF
TRBJ2-4	NA	NA	TRBV11-2	TGTGCCAGCACCCCCTGGAGTGACAGGGGAGGGAGGTTTTCTTACTTC	CASTPWSDRGGRFSYF
TRBJ2-3	TRBD2	once	TRBV28	TGTGCCAGCAGTTTACTGGTATGGGGGAGGGCAGATACGCAGTATTTT	CASSLLVWGRADTQYF